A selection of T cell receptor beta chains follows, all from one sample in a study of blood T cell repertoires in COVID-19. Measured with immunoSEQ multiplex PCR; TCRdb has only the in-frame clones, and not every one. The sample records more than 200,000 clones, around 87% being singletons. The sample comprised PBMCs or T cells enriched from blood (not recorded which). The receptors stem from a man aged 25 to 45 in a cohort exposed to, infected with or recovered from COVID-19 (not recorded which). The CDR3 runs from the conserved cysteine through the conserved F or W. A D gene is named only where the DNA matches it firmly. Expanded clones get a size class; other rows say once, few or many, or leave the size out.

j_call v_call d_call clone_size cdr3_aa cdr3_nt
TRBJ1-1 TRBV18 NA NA CASSPGGNTEAFF TGTGCCAGCTCACCGGGAGGTAACACTGAAGCTTTCTTT
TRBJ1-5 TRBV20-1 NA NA CSASQDRLNQPQHF TGCAGTGCTAGTCAGGACAGACTAAATCAGCCCCAGCATTTT
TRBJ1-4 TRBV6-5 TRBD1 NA CASSLRQGSTNEKLFF TGTGCCAGCAGTTTAAGACAGGGGTCAACTAATGAAAAACTGTTTTTT
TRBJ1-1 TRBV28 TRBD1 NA CASRTGNTEAFF TGTGCCAGCCGGACAGGGAACACTGAAGCTTTCTTT
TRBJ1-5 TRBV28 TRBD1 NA CASSLGQVYSNQPQHF TGTGCCAGCAGTCTCGGACAGGTTTATAGCAATCAGCCCCAGCATTTT
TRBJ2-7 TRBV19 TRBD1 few CASSITQGTVHEQYF TGTGCCAGTAGTATAACCCAGGGGACAGTTCACGAGCAGTACTTC
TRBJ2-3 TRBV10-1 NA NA CASSERPRDTDTQYF TGCGCCAGCAGTGAGAGGCCCAGGGACACAGATACGCAGTATTTT
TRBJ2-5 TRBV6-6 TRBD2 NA CASTSRAGVAETQYF TGTGCCAGCACCTCGCGGGCGGGAGTCGCTGAGACCCAGTACTTC
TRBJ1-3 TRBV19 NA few CASQQTGNTIYF TGTGCCAGCCAACAGACTGGAAACACCATATATTTT
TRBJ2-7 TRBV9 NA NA CASSGTRGGTFGAEQYF TGTGCCAGCAGCGGCACTAGGGGAGGCACATTTGGGGCTGAGCAGTACTTC
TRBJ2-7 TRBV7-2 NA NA CASTRQEISSYEQYF TGTGCCAGCACCCGACAAGAGATAAGCTCCTACGAGCAGTACTTC
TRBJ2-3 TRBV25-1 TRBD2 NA CASRYLAGVDTQYF TGTGCCAGCAGATACCTAGCGGGAGTGGATACGCAGTATTTT
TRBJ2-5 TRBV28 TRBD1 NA CASSAPGTGGRETQYF TGTGCCAGCAGTGCCCCCGGGACAGGGGGGCGAGAGACCCAGTACTTC
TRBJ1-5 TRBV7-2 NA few CASSSPGGEYNQPQHF TGTGCCAGCAGCTCGCCGGGGGGGGAGTATAATCAGCCCCAGCATTTT
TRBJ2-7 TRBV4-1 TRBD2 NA CASSQELALAGRTSYEQYF TGCGCCAGCAGCCAAGAGCTGGCTTTAGCGGGGAGGACTTCCTACGAGCAGTACTTC
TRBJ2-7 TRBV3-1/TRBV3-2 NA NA CASSRDIVSYEQYF TGTGCCAGCAGCAGGGACATCGTGTCCTACGAGCAGTACTTC
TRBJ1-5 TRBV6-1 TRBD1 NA CASSEPDRGNQPQHF TGTGCCAGCAGTGAACCCGACAGGGGGAATCAGCCCCAGCATTTT
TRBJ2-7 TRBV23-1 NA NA CASSPLPQSGGRYF TGCGCCAGCAGCCCTCTGCCCCAGAGCGGAGGCAGGTACTTC
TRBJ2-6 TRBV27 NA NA CASSPTDSSGANVLTF TGTGCCAGCAGCCCGACAGACAGTTCTGGGGCCAACGTCCTGACTTTC
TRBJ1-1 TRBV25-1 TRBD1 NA CASGDRATEAFF TGTGCCAGTGGGGACAGGGCGACTGAAGCTTTCTTT
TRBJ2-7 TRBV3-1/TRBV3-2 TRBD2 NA CASSQPGRTSGRGEQYF TGTGCCAGCAGCCAACCAGGAAGGACTAGCGGGAGAGGCGAGCAGTACTTC
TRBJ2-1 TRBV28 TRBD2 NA CASSWGIGGRAGNEQFF TGTGCCAGCAGCTGGGGAATCGGCGGGAGGGCCGGAAATGAGCAGTTCTTC
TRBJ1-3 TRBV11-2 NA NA CASTPRFTPTGGGNTIYF TGTGCCAGCACCCCTCGGTTCACTCCCACGGGGGGTGGAAACACCATATATTTT
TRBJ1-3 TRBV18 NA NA CASSPLDRAISGNTIYF TGTGCCAGCTCACCACTGGACAGAGCAATCTCTGGAAACACCATATATTTT
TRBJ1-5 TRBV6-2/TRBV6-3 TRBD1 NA CASSDKTGTVNQPQHF TGTGCCAGCAGTGATAAAACCGGGACAGTCAATCAGCCCCAGCATTTT
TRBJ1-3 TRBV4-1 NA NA CASSQEIGAGSSGNTIYF TGCGCCAGCAGCCAAGAAATTGGGGCCGGGAGCTCTGGAAACACCATATATTTT
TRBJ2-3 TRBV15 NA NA CATSKRDFTDTQYF TGTGCCACCAGCAAACGGGACTTCACAGATACGCAGTATTTT
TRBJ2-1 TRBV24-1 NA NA CATSPGTRSEQFF TGTGCCACCAGTCCAGGGACTCGGTCTGAGCAGTTCTTC
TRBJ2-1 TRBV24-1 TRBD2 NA CATSDSTSGVIRSYNEQFF TGTGCCACCAGTGATTCGACTAGCGGGGTAATACGCTCCTACAATGAGCAGTTCTTC
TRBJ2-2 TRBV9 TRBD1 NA CASSVSRGRDTGELFF TGTGCCAGCAGCGTATCGAGGGGGCGGGACACCGGGGAGCTGTTTTTT
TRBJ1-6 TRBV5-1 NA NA CASSLSEPSYNSPLHF TGCGCCAGCAGCCTCAGCGAACCCTCCTATAATTCACCCCTCCACTTT
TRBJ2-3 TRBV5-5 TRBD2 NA CASSLGTSGTDTQYF TGTGCCAGCAGCTTGGGGACTAGCGGCACAGATACGCAGTATTTT
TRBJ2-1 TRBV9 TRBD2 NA CASSVVAGGMGDNEQFF TGTGCCAGCAGCGTAGTAGCGGGAGGGATGGGGGACAATGAGCAGTTCTTC
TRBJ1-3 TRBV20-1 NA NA CSAEGADTIYF TGCAGTGCAGAAGGGGCAGACACCATATATTTT
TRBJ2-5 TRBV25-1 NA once CASSRGGETQYF TGTGCCAGCAGTAGAGGGGGAGAGACCCAGTACTTC
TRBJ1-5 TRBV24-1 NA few CATSETGQPQHF TGTGCCACCAGTGAAACAGGCCAGCCCCAGCATTTT
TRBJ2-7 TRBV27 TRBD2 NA CASRLLAGNPYEQYF TGTGCCAGCAGATTACTAGCGGGGAATCCCTACGAGCAGTACTTC
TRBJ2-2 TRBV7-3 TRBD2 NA CASSLISPASGTGELFF TGTGCCAGCAGCTTAATCTCCCCGGCTAGCGGCACCGGGGAGCTGTTTTTT
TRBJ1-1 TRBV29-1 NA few CSVDRAPGANTEAFF TGCAGCGTTGACCGAGCACCGGGAGCTAACACTGAAGCTTTCTTT
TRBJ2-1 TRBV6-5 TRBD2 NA CASTVAGGATMKQFF TGTGCCAGCACCGTAGCGGGAGGGGCTACAATGAAGCAGTTCTTC
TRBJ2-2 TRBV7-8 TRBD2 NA CVLAGFDTGELFF TGTGTTCTAGCGGGATTTGACACCGGGGAGCTGTTTTTT
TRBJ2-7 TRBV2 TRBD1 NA CASSEAGQGRNEQYF TGTGCCAGCAGTGAAGCGGGACAGGGGAGGAACGAGCAGTACTTC
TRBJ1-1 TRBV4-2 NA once CASSQGMGNTEAFF TGTGCCAGCAGCCAAGGGATGGGCAACACTGAAGCTTTCTTT
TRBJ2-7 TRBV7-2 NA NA CASRDYPEDYEQYF TGTGCCAGCCGAGACTACCCAGAAGACTACGAGCAGTACTTC
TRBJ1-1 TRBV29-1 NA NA CSVESRGRMNTEAFF TGCAGCGTTGAATCCAGGGGTAGGATGAACACTGAAGCTTTCTTT
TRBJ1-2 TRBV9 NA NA CASSVAWGGANYGYTF TGTGCCAGCAGCGTAGCTTGGGGGGGTGCGAACTATGGCTACACCTTC
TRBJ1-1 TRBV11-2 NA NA CASSIQGFGAFF TGTGCCAGCAGCATACAGGGTTTCGGAGCTTTCTTT
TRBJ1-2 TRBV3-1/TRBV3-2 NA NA CASSHPLGGRTYGYTF TGTGCCAGCAGCCACCCCCTGGGGGGGCGAACCTATGGCTACACCTTC
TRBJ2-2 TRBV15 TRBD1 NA CATSRDKGQGVTGELFF TGTGCCACCAGCAGAGATAAAGGACAGGGTGTAACCGGGGAGCTGTTTTTT
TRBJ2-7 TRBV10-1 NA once CASSRDISYEQYF TGCGCCTCCTCGAGGGACATCTCCTACGAGCAGTACTTC
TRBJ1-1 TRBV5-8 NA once CASSLFLSLNTEAFF TGTGCCAGCAGCTTATTTCTATCTTTGAACACTGAAGCTTTCTTT
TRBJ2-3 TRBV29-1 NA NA CSVAPPEGTQYF TGCAGCGTTGCTCCCCCGGAGGGTACGCAGTATTTT
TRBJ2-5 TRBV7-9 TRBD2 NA CASSRTSGSGRGGETQYF TGTGCCAGCAGTCGGACTAGCGGGAGTGGACGAGGTGGGGAGACCCAGTACTTC
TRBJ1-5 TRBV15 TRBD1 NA CATSRDAGTGQPQHF TGTGCCACCAGCAGAGATGCAGGGACAGGTCAGCCCCAGCATTTT
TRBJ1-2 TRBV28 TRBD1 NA CASSRTGSNYGYTF TGTGCCAGCAGTCGGACAGGGTCCAACTATGGCTACACCTTC